Sequencing of this T cell receptor (beta chain) was carried out in a study of radiotherapy plus CTLA-4 blockade in lung cancer. Germline-derived CDR1 and CDR2 are MGHRA and YSYEKL. The CDR3 totals 17 residues. The junction had 4 bases not matched to a gene; V was cut back by 4 bases and J by 4 bases. This clone was picked up a small number of times. Method: immunoSEQ multiplex PCR; TCRdb's copy keeps in-frame clones and lacks some. Among approximately 40,000 clones listed, about 74% were seen once. The receptor comes from a human donor with non-small cell lung cancer whose response to radiotherapy plus ipilimumab could not be evaluated. This chain joins TRBV4-1 and TRBJ2-2, with 15 bases lining up with TRBD2. Sequenced material: peripheral blood, taken from a patient treated with radiotherapy plus ipilimumab. CDR3: CASSRRTSGRATGELFF. In nucleotides, the CDR3 is TGCGCCAGCAGCCGGAGGACTAGCGGGAGGGCCACCGGGGAGCTGTTTTTT.